This TCR beta chain was profiled in a study of T cell responses to AZD1222 COVID-19 vaccine. General study points: Recipients of AZD1222 seropositive at baseline numbered only 5 to 7. Donor demographics were predominantly white British with a female majority; clonal diversity may be underestimated. Repertoires in all cases were sampled only once the peak T cell response had passed.

As regards this clone: Its target is unknown.

Trimming took 4 bases from V and 2 from J; bases not matched to a gene: 4. The CDR3 covers 14 residues. Germline CDR1 and CDR2: LNHDA and SQIVND (reference sequence). Clones were sequenced by immunoSEQ multiplex PCR, and TCRdb holds only the in-frame ones, with some missing. This table holds 65,000 to 85,000 clones, roughly 84% found once. Sample: peripheral blood, taken on day 0 of AZD1222 vaccination. The chain employs TRBV19 and TRBJ2-5; 7 bases are a match to TRBD1. The receptor's source is an adult in good health. CDR3 sequence reads: CASSKPDRQETQYF. The CDR3 nucleotides are TGTGCCAGTAGTAAACCGGACAGGCAAGAGACCCAGTACTTC.